This T cell receptor beta chain stems from a study of tumor and adjacent non-tumor tissue in lung cancer (dated by TCRdb to about 2018). About the full investigation: The cohort included 12 adenocarcinoma, a couple of squamous cell carcinoma and 1 small cell lung cancer patients. The roughly 15 patients were aged roughly 31 to 85 years, included 10 men and 5 women, and had TNM stage I to III disease. A total of some 130 million productive TCRbeta reads were generated by sequencing, corresponding to an average of roughly 4 million reads per sample. The study compared bulk TCRbeta repertoires between lung tumor tissue and matched distant non-tumor lung tissue from 15 lung cancer patients. For each patient, one tumor sample and one normal lung sample were taken, giving approximately 30 paired specimens that underwent TCRbeta CDR3 sequencing.

Overall study results and their limits: Only roughly 16 patients were included in the cohort, and the need for larger samples and more detailed clinical data was noted by the authors. Neither the sequencing platform nor unique molecular identifiers are named or mentioned anywhere in the methods. Because peripheral blood was not sequenced, blood TCRbeta repertoires in the lung cancer patients of the study were not examined. In normal lung, the top 100 clones accounted for a significantly larger cumulative share of the repertoire than in tumor tissue. TCR diversity (inverse Simpson) was significantly higher in tumor than in normal lung tissue (431.37 vs 166.20, P = 0.0075, Mann-Whitney U test). TCR diversity was significantly higher in younger patients, and greater tumor TCR diversity was associated with shorter overall survival and shorter disease-free survival.

As for this clonotype: This receptor's antigen is unknown. The input lacks base qualities; no much larger clone sits a single base away.

The protocol used for the library was multiplex PCR. The sequencing machine was an Illumina HiSeq 2500. TCRbeta libraries were constructed through three rounds of nested PCR with primers (Table S4) according to protocols adapted from ARM-PCR. Before sequencing, PCR products of 200-500 bp were excised from the gel and purified with the QIAquick gel extraction kit. On the study's bioinformatics: Reads were cleaned using Trimmomatic, were merged into complete CDR3 sequences using FLASH, and were assigned to V(D)J germline segments using MiTCR. VDJtools was used to compute clonal diversity as the inverse Simpson's index. In-frame sequences without a premature stop codon were defined as productive reads. TCRdb handled the public reads itself, with Q25 trimming in fastp and clone calling in MiXCR, and kept productive beta chains. All rows with the same CDR3 protein become a single entry with the most common DNA and genes. The V and J calls shown here were made by TCRdb, not taken from the authors' results. The sample table shows just over 200,000 distinct CDR3 sequences, and 70% to 75% are seen once. Of the sample, about 23% falls within the top ten clones.

The CDR3, cysteine through phenylalanine, is 14 amino acids long. Of the read, only the CDR3 DNA is kept; its 42 bases are in frame from base 1. Looking up the germline V gene yields CDR1 SGHRS and CDR2 YFSETQ. Germline trimming: 3 bases from V, 6 bases from J; junction bases outside gene matches: 4. RNA was extracted from bulk unsorted tissue and checked for quality with a NanoDrop ND-1000 and an Agilent 2100. All donors had newly diagnosed lung cancer, had not received prior chemotherapy, and were admitted for thoracic surgery in China between August and November 2014. Patients who had received previous radiotherapy or chemotherapy, or who had another concurrent cancer, were excluded from the study. Surgical tissue pieces of roughly 1-2.2 cm3 were preserved in RNAlater solution and stored at -80 °C until use.

The receptor's source is a man in his sixties with non-small cell lung cancer. The chain joins TRBV5-1 to TRBJ2-5, and TRBD1 aligns with 11 junction nucleotides. Sequencing was done on a sample of lung tumor tissue. The DNA is as follows: TGCGCCAGCAGCTCCGGGACAGGGGGAAAGACCCAGTACTTC. Its protein is CASSSGTGGKTQYF.